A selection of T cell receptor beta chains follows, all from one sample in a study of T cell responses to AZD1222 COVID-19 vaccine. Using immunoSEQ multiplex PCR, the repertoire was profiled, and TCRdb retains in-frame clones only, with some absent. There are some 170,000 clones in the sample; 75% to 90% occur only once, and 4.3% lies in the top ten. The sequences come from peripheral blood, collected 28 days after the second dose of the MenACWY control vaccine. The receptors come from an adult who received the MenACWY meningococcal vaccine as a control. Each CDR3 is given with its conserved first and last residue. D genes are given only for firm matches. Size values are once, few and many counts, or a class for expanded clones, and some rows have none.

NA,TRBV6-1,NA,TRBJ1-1,CASSEGLNTEAFF,TGTGCCAGCAGTGAAGGACTCAACACTGAAGCTTTCTTT
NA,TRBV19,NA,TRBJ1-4,CASNRGFATNEKLFF,TGTGCCAGTAACCGGGGCTTCGCAACTAATGAAAAACTGTTTTTT
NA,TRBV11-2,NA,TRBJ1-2,CASSWDGAYGYTF,TGTGCCAGCAGTTGGGACGGGGCTTATGGCTACACCTTC
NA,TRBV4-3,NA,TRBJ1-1,CASRIAATGLTEAFF,TGCGCCAGCAGAATCGCAGCCACAGGGTTGACTGAAGCTTTCTTT
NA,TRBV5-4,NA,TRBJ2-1,CASSFNVNEQFF,TGTGCCAGCAGCTTTAACGTAAATGAGCAGTTCTTC
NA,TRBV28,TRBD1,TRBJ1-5,CASRPSGQGNQPQHF,TGTGCCAGCAGGCCCTCGGGACAGGGCAATCAGCCCCAGCATTTT
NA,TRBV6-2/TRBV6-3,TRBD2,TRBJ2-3,CASSGTSGPTDTQYF,TGTGCCAGCAGTGGGACTAGCGGGCCCACAGATACGCAGTATTTT
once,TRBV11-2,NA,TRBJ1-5,CASSLGRTENQPQHF,TGTGCCAGCAGCTTAGGACGGACCGAAAATCAGCCCCAGCATTTT
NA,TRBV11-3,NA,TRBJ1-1,CASSSPRRAEAFF,TGTGCCAGCAGCTCTCCCCGGCGAGCAGAAGCTTTCTTT
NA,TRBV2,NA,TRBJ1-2,CASSEALGGRGYTF,TGTGCCAGCAGTGAAGCGCTTGGTGGTCGTGGCTACACCTTC
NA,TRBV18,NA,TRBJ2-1,CASSPPLSSYNEQFF,TGTGCCAGCTCACCACCGTTGAGCTCCTACAATGAGCAGTTCTTC
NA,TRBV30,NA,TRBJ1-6,CAWNLGNSPLHF,TGTGCCTGGAATCTCGGGAATTCACCCCTCCACTTT
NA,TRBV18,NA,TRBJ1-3,CASSPRHQSQEILGNTIYF,TGTGCCAGCTCACCACGTCACCAATCCCAGGAAATTCTTGGAAACACCATATATTTT
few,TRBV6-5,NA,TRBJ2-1,CASSLQRIYRNEQFF,TGTGCCAGCTCCCTGCAGAGAATCTATCGGAATGAGCAGTTCTTC
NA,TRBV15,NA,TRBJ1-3,CATSRDPGSGNTIYF,TGTGCCACCAGCAGAGACCCAGGCTCTGGAAACACCATATATTTT
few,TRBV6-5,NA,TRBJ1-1,CASTGTGIGAFF,TGTGCCAGCACCGGAACAGGGATCGGTGCTTTCTTT
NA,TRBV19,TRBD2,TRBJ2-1,CASSMLGLAQNNEQFF,TGTGCCAGTAGTATGCTTGGACTAGCCCAGAACAATGAGCAGTTCTTC
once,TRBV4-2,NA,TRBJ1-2,CASSQGPVSYHGYTF,TGTGCCAGCAGCCAAGGTCCAGTGAGCTATCATGGCTACACCTTC
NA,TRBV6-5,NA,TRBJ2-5,CASSYRSAGQETQYF,TGTGCCAGCAGTTACCGGTCCGCAGGACAAGAGACCCAGTACTTC
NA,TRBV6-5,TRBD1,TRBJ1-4,CASSYSTGGGEKLFF,TGTGCCAGCAGTTACTCCACAGGGGGCGGTGAAAAACTGTTTTTT
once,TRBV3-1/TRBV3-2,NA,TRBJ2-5,CASSQTPGLQETQYF,TGTGCCAGCAGCCAAACGCCAGGGCTCCAAGAGACCCAGTACTTC
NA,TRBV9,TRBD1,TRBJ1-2,CASSPRDRGIYGYTF,TGTGCCAGCAGCCCCCGGGACAGGGGAATTTATGGCTACACCTTC
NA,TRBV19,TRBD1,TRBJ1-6,CASSYGTGQNSPLHF,TGTGCCAGTAGTTACGGGACAGGGCAGAATTCACCCCTCCACTTT
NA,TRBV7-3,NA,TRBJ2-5,CASSSLGGLEETQYF,TGTGCCAGCAGCTCCCTCGGCGGCCTCGAAGAGACCCAGTACTTC
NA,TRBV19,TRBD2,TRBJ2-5,CASAGGFQETQYF,TGTGCCTCGGCGGGGGGCTTCCAAGAGACCCAGTACTTC
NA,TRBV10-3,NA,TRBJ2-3,CAISEGPSGTDTQYF,TGTGCCATCAGTGAAGGTCCTAGCGGCACAGATACGCAGTATTTT
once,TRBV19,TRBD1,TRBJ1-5,CASSTTGEGGQPQHF,TGTGCCAGTAGTACTACAGGGGAGGGTGGTCAGCCCCAGCATTTT
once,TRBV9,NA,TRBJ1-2,CASEGANYGYTF,TGTGCCAGCGAGGGAGCTAACTATGGCTACACCTTC
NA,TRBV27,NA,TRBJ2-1,CASSPRVGGNEQFF,TGTGCCAGCAGTCCCAGGGTTGGGGGCAATGAGCAGTTCTTC
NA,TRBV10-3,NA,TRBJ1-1,CAISDEGSLGAFF,TGTGCCATCAGTGATGAAGGGTCTCTAGGAGCTTTCTTT
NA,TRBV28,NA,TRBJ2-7,CASSSGNEQYF,TGTGCCAGCAGTTCGGGTAACGAGCAGTACTTC
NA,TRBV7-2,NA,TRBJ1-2,CASSLGRVGGYTF,TGTGCCAGCAGCTTAGGCCGCGTCGGTGGCTACACCTTC
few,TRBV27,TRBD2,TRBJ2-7,CASSPSPGLAPHEQYF,TGTGCCAGCAGTCCTTCCCCCGGACTAGCACCCCACGAGCAGTACTTC
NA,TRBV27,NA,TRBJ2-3,CASSKLQEGTDTQYF,TGTGCCAGCAGCAAGCTACAGGAGGGGACAGATACGCAGTATTTT
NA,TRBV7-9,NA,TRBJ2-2,CASSLAGQPNTGELFF,TGTGCCAGCAGCTTAGCGGGACAACCGAACACCGGGGAGCTGTTTTTT
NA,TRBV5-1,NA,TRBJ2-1,CASSFKPTDYYSYNEQFF,TGCGCCAGCAGCTTCAAACCTACGGACTACTACTCCTACAATGAGCAGTTCTTC
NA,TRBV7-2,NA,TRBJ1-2,CASSLQGTYGYTF,TGTGCCAGCAGCTTACAGGGAACCTATGGCTACACCTTC
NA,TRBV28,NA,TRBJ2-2,CASSFGANTGELFF,TGTGCCAGCAGTTTCGGCGCGAACACCGGGGAGCTGTTTTTT
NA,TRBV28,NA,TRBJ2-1,CASSPPQDFYYNEQFF,TGTGCCAGCAGTCCGCCGCAGGACTTCTATTACAATGAGCAGTTCTTC
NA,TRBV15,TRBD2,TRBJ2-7,CATSRVPSTSGSSYEQYF,TGTGCCACCAGCAGAGTGCCCTCGACTAGCGGAAGCTCCTACGAGCAGTACTTC
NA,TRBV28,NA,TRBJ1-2,CASRFDSVINYGYTF,TGTGCCAGCAGATTTGACTCGGTTATCAACTATGGCTACACCTTC
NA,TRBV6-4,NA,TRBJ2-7,CASSDNGEQYF,TGTGCCAGCAGTGACAATGGGGAGCAGTACTTC
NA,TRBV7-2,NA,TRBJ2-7,CASTLGGISSYEQYF,TGTGCCAGCACCCTAGGTGGGATAAGCTCCTACGAGCAGTACTTC
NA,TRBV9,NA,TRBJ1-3,CASSAVGAGNTIYF,TGTGCCAGCAGCGCGGTTGGGGCTGGAAACACCATATATTTT
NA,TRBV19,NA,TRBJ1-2,CASSRGWTANYGYTF,TGTGCCAGTAGTCGGGGTTGGACAGCTAACTATGGCTACACCTTC
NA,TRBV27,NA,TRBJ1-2,CASSLSNSLYGYTF,TGTGCCAGCAGTTTATCCAACAGCCTATATGGCTACACCTTC
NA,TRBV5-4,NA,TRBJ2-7,CASSPRGIGTEQYF,TGTGCCAGCAGCCCCCGGGGGATAGGGACCGAGCAGTACTTC
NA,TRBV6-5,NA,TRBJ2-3,CASSLGASTDTQYF,TGTGCCAGCAGTCTCGGGGCAAGCACAGATACGCAGTATTTT
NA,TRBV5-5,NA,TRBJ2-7,CASSLELIYEQYF,TGTGCCAGCAGCTTGGAACTGATCTACGAGCAGTACTTC
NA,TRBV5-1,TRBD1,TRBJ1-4,CASSSLQGNEKLFF,TGCGCCAGCAGCTCACTACAGGGGAATGAAAAACTGTTTTTT
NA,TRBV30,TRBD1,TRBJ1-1,CAWLGQGDTEAFF,TGTGCCTGGTTGGGACAGGGTGACACTGAAGCTTTCTTT
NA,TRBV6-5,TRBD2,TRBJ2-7,CASTNLAGGGNEQYF,TGTGCCAGCACCAACTTAGCGGGAGGCGGGAACGAGCAGTACTTC